The following is a T cell receptor (beta chain) sequence with its context. This entry comes from a study of shared clonotypes between healthy human individuals. At deep level, the assay was performed. In the authors' methods: ImmunoSEQ yielded junction-only sequences lacking quality scores, so filtering differed. Data came from immunoSEQ multiplex PCR; TCRdb stores just in-frame clones and leaves some out. That table is the source of V, J and clone size, and D and trimming were worked out from the DNA. The table lists about 480,000 clones, roughly 85% of them singletons. Healthy and HIV-negative, the adult donors had no recent acute infections or vaccinations. The specimen sequenced was PBMCs. This receptor was obtained from a woman in her forties in good health. Some clones in this sample may be carry-over from other donors' samples.

CDR3 sequence: CASSVPGQGRWNQPQHF. Here the CDR3 DNA reads TGTGCCAGCAGTGTCCCGGGACAGGGTCGTTGGAATCAGCCCCAGCATTTT. This chain joins TRBV6-1 and TRBJ1-5, with 9 bases identical to TRBD1. In germline, CDR1 is MNHNS, CDR2 SASEGT. The trim removed 4 bases at V and 4 bases at J, leaving 11 bases unmatched. The CDR3 sequence is 17 residues long.